The T cell receptor (beta chain) under discussion was sequenced for a study of beta chain features in type 1 diabetes. General study points: In patients and controls equally, PCR might favor templates that are shorter.

Expressed TCRB transcripts were sequenced after all isolated RNA was converted to cDNA. TCRdb's copy holds only in-frame clones and misses some; the assay was immunoSEQ multiplex PCR. The sample gives 360,000 or so clones, around 20% of which show up once; about 0.044% is in the top ten. Trimming removed 4 bases from V and 8 bases from J, with 17 bases in between. The CDR3 has 15 residues. Germline V gene sequence: CDR1 SEHNR, CDR2 FQNEAQ (reference sequence). This clone occurred a few times. The antigen remains unidentified. Specimen: naive CD4+ T cells from blood. This sequence joins TRBV7-9 and TRBJ1-4; possible D gene TRBD1, 6 bases. This clonotype was sampled from a woman aged 18 to 35 in good health. CDR3 bases: TGTGCCAGCAGCTCACAGGGTCGTAGGGAAGAAAAACTGTTTTTT. It specifies CASSSQGRREEKLFF.